This T cell receptor (beta chain) was recorded in a study of regulatory T cells in long-lasting Graves disease. Construction of TCR beta libraries relied on iRepertoire HTBI primers and on Arm-PCR targeting CDR3 regions. Via MiXCR, TCRdb re-called the multiplex PCR reads, giving one row per CDR3 protein. Among approximately 300,000 distinct CDR3 sequences listed, 15% to 20% were seen once. CDR3 length: 13 residues. Germline V gene lookup returns CDR1 SEHNR and CDR2 FQNEAQ (reference sequence). V lost 7 bases and J 7 bases, leaving 17 bases between the germline ends. Time point noted: newly diagnosed GD, antithyroid drugs for less than 3 months. The TCR library was prepared using RNA isolated from PBMCs.

Source: peripheral blood mononuclear cells (PBMCs), taken at new diagnosis, from a patient treated with antithyroid drugs. The sequence was obtained from a female donor with Graves disease. V and J are TRBV7-9 and TRBJ2-7; D tentatively fits TRBD1 or TRBD2 (6 bases each). The CDR3: CASTPPGGGEQYF. The CDR3 nucleotides are TGTGCCAGCACCCCGCCCGGAGGGGGAGAGCAGTACTTC.